This TCR beta chain stems from a study of T cells in Graves' hyperthyroidism and ophthalmopathy (dated by TCRdb to the late 2010s). Study-level background: Peripheral blood samples were taken at initial diagnosis, before any treatment was given. In addition, the study compared T-cell repertoires in thyroid tissue and in blood from several Graves' hyperthyroidism patients. The paper reports TCR Vbeta CDR3 sequencing of roughly 140 peripheral blood samples: approximately 43 ophthalmopathy, roughly 74 hyperthyroidism and around 17 progressor patients. Prospective prediction of ophthalmopathy was tested in an independent validation cohort of approximately 19 hyperthyroidism patients and 15 to 17 patients who later progressed to ophthalmopathy. To identify TCR V-J signatures that set the groups apart, the researchers used a discovery cohort of more than 95 patients, made up of 40 to 45 with Graves' ophthalmopathy and 55 to 65 with stable Graves' hyperthyroidism. Following sampling, methimazole starting at 30 mg daily was given to hyperthyroidism patients, and high-dose intravenous methylprednisolone was given to ophthalmopathy patients. For training and testing, the roughly 93 patients in the discovery cohort were randomly divided in a 7:3 ratio. The paper as a whole reports these results and caveats: Most expanded thyroid clonotypes (frequency above 0.001) were also found in blood, which suggests that blood repertoires may mirror thyroid immune responses. In cross-validation, a model built on a 13 V-J signature told ophthalmopathy apart from stable hyperthyroidism with under 90% sensitivity and about 81% specificity, and in testing the same model reached 80%/75%. In validation, progression to ophthalmopathy was predicted by the model with approximately 67% sensitivity and 72.22% specificity, a median of approximately 6.5 months before onset. No statistical method was used to fix the sample size in advance, and group allocation was not hidden from the investigators.

Looking up the germline V gene yields CDR1 KGHSH and CDR2 LQKENI. Spanning cysteine to phenylalanine, the CDR3 consists of 16 amino acids. Only CDR3 DNA is held: 48 bases, read in frame from base 1. Relative to germline, V is 2 bases shorter and J is 3 bases shorter, with 16 bases between their ends. Amplification of TCR beta CDR3 regions was carried out from RNA transcripts. A first-round RT-PCR of the TCR CDR3 used the HTBI primer set with the Qiagen OneStep RT-PCR kit. Libraries were constructed in a second round of multiplex PCR, after which size selection and purification were carried out. The libraries were sequenced on an Illumina HiSeq2000 using paired-end 100 bp reads. Per the authors' processing: SOAPnuke was used to process the raw data, throwing out any read that contained adapters or uncalled bases, had a mean Phred below 15, or lacked an exact constant-primer or identifier match. High-quality paired reads were merged with COPE v1.2.5, and unique nucleotide sequences were defined as clonotypes. Clonotypes were aligned to IMGT TRBV, TRBD and TRBJ reference segments using MiTCR v1.1. Analysis was restricted to V-J combinations with a frequency above 0.0001, which covered 98% to 99.2% of repertoires. A TCS score was defined as the ratio between F50 (clonal expansion) and ExV (chaos), using BLOSUM62-based TCRdist between CDR3 peptides within each V-J. Welch's t-statistics and random forest reduced approximately 520 V-J features to 10 to 15, which were used in a naive Bayes classifier (R e1071). TCRdb trimmed public reads at Q25 via fastp, called clones via MiXCR and kept in-frame beta chains. Every distinct CDR3 protein forms one entry, paired with its most common genes and DNA. In this record, the V and J calls reflect TCRdb's handling and not the investigators' own analysis. The sample table contains more than 550,000 distinct CDR3 sequences; only one count was recorded for 18% of them. The top ten clones comprise around 17% of the sample.

The hyperthyroidism patients were between 18 and 65 years old and newly diagnosed, with a disease duration of less than 2 months. Patients with uncontrolled infections, other autoimmune diseases, pregnancy or lactation were excluded. Diagnoses were based on clinical symptoms, serum thyroxine and TRAb, thyroid ultrasound and orbital computed tomography. For progressor patients, blood was drawn at the first diagnosis of hyperthyroidism, before any ophthalmopathy symptoms had appeared. Ficoll-Paque density gradient centrifugation was used to isolate PBMCs from about 10 ml of fresh peripheral blood. Progressor patients were initially diagnosed with Graves' hyperthyroidism and developed ophthalmopathy during follow-up. Total RNA was extracted using Trizol reagent, and RNA quality was assessed on an Agilent 2100 Bioanalyzer. Details on this clonotype: Its antigen specificity is not known. Per-base qualities were not stored, and no clone one base away is much larger.

This sequence uses TRBV18 and TRBJ1-1, with no D gene named confidently. Sequencing used blood. The origin of this receptor is a woman between 50 and 59 years old with Graves' hyperthyroidism that later progressed to Graves' ophthalmopathy. The DNA reads as follows: TGTGCCAGCTCACCAGCTTGGGTGTCCTGGGACACTGAAGCTTTCTTT. Its translation is CASSPAWVSWDTEAFF. The variable domain in full, with residues beyond the CDR3 obtained from the reference TRBV18 and TRBJ1-1 genes, is NAGVMQNPRHLVRRRGQEARLRCSPMKGHSHVYWYRQLPEEGLKFMVYLQKENIIDESGMPKERFSAEFPKEGPSILRIQQVVRGDSAAYFCASSPAWVSWDTEAFFGQGTRLTVV.